This is a list of T cell receptor beta chains from one sample in a study of blood T cell repertoires in COVID-19. This table comes from immunoSEQ multiplex PCR, and its TCRdb copy is limited to in-frame clones, with some not included. The table includes hundreds of thousands of clones, approximately 90% detected once. The sample consisted of peripheral blood. All receptors derive from a young woman with acute or convalescent COVID-19. Each CDR3 is given with its conserved first and last residue. The order of the fields is clone size, D gene, V gene, J gene, CDR3 protein, CDR3 DNA. A D gene is named only where the DNA matches it firmly. A row's size may be missing; if present it is once, few, many or a size class.

>few|NA|TRBV6-2/TRBV6-3|TRBJ2-3
CASSPSDTNTQYF
TGTGCCAGCAGCCCGTCTGACACGAATACGCAGTATTTT
>NA|TRBD1|TRBV24-1|TRBJ1-2
CATSDPGQGLNGYTF
TGTGCCACCAGTGATCCGGGACAGGGTTTAAATGGCTACACCTTC
>NA|NA|TRBV13|TRBJ2-7
CASSLGRAKAYEQYF
TGTGCCAGCAGCTTAGGCAGGGCGAAGGCCTACGAGCAGTACTTC
>NA|TRBD1|TRBV5-1|TRBJ1-6
CASSDRTGKNSPLHF
TGCGCCAGCAGCGATCGGACAGGGAAGAATTCACCCCTCCACTTT
>NA|TRBD1|TRBV6-6|TRBJ1-2
CASSQWDRGLYGYTF
TGTGCCAGCAGTCAGTGGGACAGGGGCCTTTATGGCTACACCTTC
>NA|NA|TRBV4-1|TRBJ1-2
CASSQVGRDRANYGYTF
TGCGCCAGCAGCCAAGTAGGCAGGGATAGAGCTAACTATGGCTACACCTTC
>NA|NA|TRBV3-1/TRBV3-2|TRBJ2-5
CASSQSGGGTQETQYF
TGTGCCAGCAGCCAGAGTGGCGGGGGCACCCAAGAGACCCAGTACTTC
>NA|TRBD1|TRBV7-2|TRBJ2-1
CASRHIRDRVNNEQFF
TGTGCCAGCAGACATATCCGGGACAGGGTGAACAATGAGCAGTTCTTC
>NA|NA|TRBV4-1|TRBJ1-1
CASSQEGGWDLNTEAFF
TGCGCCAGCAGCCAAGAAGGGGGTTGGGACCTGAACACTGAAGCTTTCTTT
>once|NA|TRBV27|TRBJ1-1
CASTGINTEAFF
TGTGCCAGCACAGGGATAAACACTGAAGCTTTCTTT
>NA|NA|TRBV30|TRBJ1-3
CAWRLAGPGNTIYF
TGTGCCTGGAGATTAGCTGGCCCTGGAAACACCATATATTTT
>NA|NA|TRBV5-5|TRBJ1-2
CASSWRTANYGYTF
TGTGCCAGCAGCTGGAGAACGGCTAACTATGGCTACACCTTC
>NA|NA|TRBV7-8|TRBJ1-1
CASSLVWGRNTEAFF
TGTGCCAGCAGCTTAGTTTGGGGCAGGAACACTGAAGCTTTCTTT
>NA|NA|TRBV7-2|TRBJ1-2
CASSSLYGYTF
TGTGCCAGCAGCTCCCTCTATGGCTACACCTTC
>few|NA|TRBV7-2|TRBJ1-5
CASSLAGTQSNQPQHF
TGTGCCAGCAGCTTAGCGGGGACACAAAGCAATCAGCCCCAGCATTTT
>NA|NA|TRBV5-1|TRBJ1-3
CASSLGGLGNTIYF
TGCGCCAGCAGCTTGGGAGGTCTTGGAAACACCATATATTTT
>once|TRBD2|TRBV5-4|TRBJ2-2
CASSSGLAGGNTGELFF
TGTGCCAGCAGCTCCGGACTAGCGGGGGGGAACACCGGGGAGCTGTTTTTT
>NA|NA|TRBV6-4|TRBJ1-6
CASSASPGGSPLHF
TGTGCCAGCAGTGCTTCCCCGGGGGGTTCACCCCTCCACTTT
>NA|TRBD1|TRBV13|TRBJ2-5
CASSALDRGVETQYF
TGTGCCAGCAGCGCCCTGGACAGGGGTGTAGAGACCCAGTACTTC
>NA|TRBD1|TRBV7-9|TRBJ2-3
CASSPPGQGADTQYF
TGTGCCAGCAGCCCTCCGGGACAGGGGGCGGATACGCAGTATTTT
>once|NA|TRBV21-1|TRBJ1-1
CASSNRDRGHGAFF
TGTGCCAGCAGTAACCGGGACAGGGGGCACGGAGCTTTCTTT
>once|TRBD1|TRBV7-2|TRBJ2-1
CASSLRDSSYNEQFF
TGTGCCAGCAGCCTCCGGGACAGCTCCTACAATGAGCAGTTCTTC
>once|NA|TRBV15|TRBJ1-4
CATSPTGMEEKLFF
TGTGCCACGAGTCCTACAGGGATGGAGGAAAAACTGTTTTTT